Listed below are T cell receptor beta chains from one sample, sequenced in a study of spatial heterogeneity in lung cancer. TCRdb called the 5' RACE reads again in MiXCR, with one record for every CDR3 protein. The sample has tens of thousands of distinct CDR3 sequences; 7.5% are singletons. The sample was PBMCs, taken at surgery. These receptors came from a male donor with early-stage non-small cell lung cancer. Both conserved end residues are trimmed from each CDR3.

v_call	j_call	cdr3_aa
TRBV7-2	TRBJ1-6	ASSPRDKSQFMGPLH
TRBV13	TRBJ1-1	ASSLGNWWDKAGTEAF
TRBV20-1	TRBJ2-7	SAAPGAAQYEQY
TRBV12-3/TRBV12-4	TRBJ1-5	ASRPTGGNQPQH
TRBV20-1	TRBJ1-1	SAARGGSTEAF
TRBV12-3/TRBV12-4	TRBJ2-4	ASSWASNQY
TRBV20-1	TRBJ2-2	SATRQVRPGELF
TRBV24-1	TRBJ2-6	ATSDNGANVLT
TRBV3-1	TRBJ1-2	ASSPQGQIYGYT
TRBV6-1	TRBJ2-7	ASSPLRGTGLYEQY
TRBV24-1	TRBJ2-2	ATRQSGTANTGELF
TRBV20-1	TRBJ2-1	SASGFEQF
TRBV20-1	TRBJ1-5	SARDRAGDQPQH
TRBV6-5	TRBJ2-7	ASSYTGMGYEQY
TRBV4-3	TRBJ2-1	ASSQERTSGGDNEQF
TRBV24-1	TRBJ2-5	ATSDLTETQY
TRBV4-1	TRBJ1-1	ASSQVRGEAF